The source of this T cell receptor (beta chain) is a study of T-cell reconstitution after alpha-beta-depleted transplantation in children. TCRbeta library preparation incorporated unique molecular identifiers. TCRdb re-called the PCR reads through MiXCR, storing one row per CDR3 protein. The data hold 440,000 or so distinct CDR3 sequences, with roughly 43% observed a single time. This CDR3 is 15 amino acids long. Germline V gene sequence: CDR1 SEHNR, CDR2 FQNEAQ (reference sequence). The V gene lost 5 bases and the J gene lost 10 bases, with 22 bases spanning the gap. Sequencing used PBMCs, obtained before TCRalphabeta/CD19-depleted stem cell transplant. The J gene is TRBJ2-3, the V gene TRBV7-9; D possibly matches TRBD1 or TRBD2 (5 bases each). This clonotype was obtained from a girl aged 2 to 9 with aplastic anemia, due to receive a stem cell transplant. Written as DNA, the CDR3 is TGTGCCAGCAGCCAGGACGTCGGGACCGAGCGACCGCAGTATTTT. Translating it yields CASSQDVGTERPQYF.